This record looks at one T cell receptor beta chain sequence and its context. Its antigen is currently unknown. V was shortened by 6 bases and J by 1 base, with 10 bases between the two germline ends. This CDR3 has 13 residues. Germline CDR1 SGHRS, CDR2 YFSETQ. These data belong to a study of Tregs in tolerant kidney transplant recipients. Study-wide results and limits: Biological reproducibility was not directly addressed in this study.

The repertoire was sequenced with immunoSEQ multiplex PCR; TCRdb's copy has only in-frame clones and lacks some. Among approximately 60,000 clones listed, more than 70% were seen once. The sequence derives from a human donor in good health. The rearrangement links TRBV5-1 to TRBJ1-2; D perhaps matches TRBD1 (6 bases). Sequencing was carried out using CD4+ T cells from blood. The CDR3, as DNA: TGCGCCAGCACGGGGGCCTATAACTATGGCTACACCTTC. Translating it yields CASTGAYNYGYTF. The variable domain in full, completed from reference TRBV5-1 and TRBJ1-2, reads KAGVTQTPRYLIKTRGQQVTLSCSPISGHRSVSWYQQTPGQGLQFLFEYFSETQRNKGNFPGRFSGRQFSNSRSEMNVSTLELGDSALYLCASTGAYNYGYTFGSGTRLTVV.